This T cell receptor beta chain emerged from a study of blood T cell repertoires in COVID-19. For the study at large: Specimens from acute and convalescent COVID-19 originated in the United States, Italy and Spain. PBMCs, B-cell-depleted T cells, or T cells were the source of the cDNA or gDNA that made up the material.

V dropped 2 bases and J dropped 2 bases, with 10 bases sitting between them. The germline V gene encodes CDR1 MNHEY and CDR2 SVGEGT. The CDR3 has 15 residues. Original analysis: Estimation of nucleated cell counts was performed using reference gene primer amplification. The method was immunoSEQ multiplex PCR; TCRdb's version includes in-frame clones alone and lacks a portion of them. The V and J calls and clone size come from that table; D and trimming were worked out from the DNA. In the table there are some 190,000 clones, 70% to 90% of which are singletons. One Seattle source followed patients from active infection through their disease course.

The sequence came from a person aged 65-85 years with COVID-19, enrolled during active disease. The sample was peripheral blood. This sequence joins TRBV6-2 or TRBV6-3 and TRBJ1-5; tentatively, D is TRBD1 (6 bases). The CDR3 loop is CASSYPTGGNQPQHF. For the CDR3, the DNA is TGTGCCAGCAGTTACCCGACAGGAGGCAATCAGCCCCAGCATTTT.